The 27 T cell receptor beta chains below were found in one sample sequenced in a study of T cell responses to AZD1222 COVID-19 vaccine. Clones were sequenced by immunoSEQ multiplex PCR, and TCRdb holds only the in-frame ones, with some missing. The table has 95,000 to 150,000 clones, roughly 84% seen once. The starting material was peripheral blood, obtained on day 0 of AZD1222 vaccination. All receptors come from an adult in good health.

The chain links TRBV9 to TRBJ1-3; D may be TRBD1 (6 bases). The germline V gene has CDR1 SGDLS and CDR2 YYNGEE. V lost 4 bases, J lost 0 bases, and 11 bases lay in between. CDR3 size: 15 residues. The CDR3 loop reads CASSMQGISGNTIYF. In nucleotides, the CDR3 is TGTGCCAGCAGCATGCAGGGGATCTCTGGAAACACCATATATTTT.

This clone was seen a handful of times. J is TRBJ2-7 and V is TRBV30, with a weak D call TRBD1 (5 bases). From germline, CDR1 is GTSNPN and CDR2 SVGIG (reference sequence). Trimming cost V 5 bases and J 2 bases, with 16 bases left between them. CDR3 size: 14 residues. The CDR3 sequence: CAWDDKADTYEQYF. The CDR3 nucleotides read TGTGCCTGGGACGACAAGGCGGACACCTACGAGCAGTACTTC.

The chain recombines TRBV5-6 with TRBJ2-7; D call uncertain. CDR1 and CDR2 (germline): SGHDT, YYEEEE. CDR3 length: 13 residues. V was pared by 4 bases and J by 6 bases, with 14 bases between. In DNA, the CDR3 is TGTGCCAGCAGCCTCTCGTTGCGCCCCGAGCAGTACTTC. Translation: CASSLSLRPEQYF. Combining the CDR3 with reference TRBV5-6 and TRBJ2-7 gives the whole variable domain DAGVTQSPTHLIKTRGQQVTLRCSPKSGHDTVSWYQQALGQGPQFIFQYYEEEERQRGNFPDRFSGHQFPNYSSELNVNALLLGDSALYLCASSLSLRPEQYFGPGTRLTVT.

As to this clone: One junction end does not reproduce the germline sequence, and a read error may be involved. V gene TRBV7-7 combines with J gene TRBJ2-1; D is uncertain. From germline, CDR1 is SSHAT and CDR2 FNYEAQ (reference sequence). This CDR3 is built from 13 residues. The CDR3, as DNA: TGTGCTAGCAGCTTGGTGACTCACAATGAGCAGTTCTTC. Amino acids: CASSLVTHNEQFF.

In DNA, the CDR3 is TGTGCCAGCGGAAAGCCCGAGGGCTACAATGAGCAGTTCTTC. The encoded protein is CASGKPEGYNEQFF. The chain links TRBV6-5 to TRBJ2-1, with D perhaps matching TRBD2 (5 bases). Deletions cut 8 bases from V and 3 bases from J, with 14 bases between. The CDR3 covers 14 residues. Germline CDR1 reads MNHEY; CDR2 reads SVGAGI.

The chain has TRBV18 and TRBJ1-3, with D unresolved. The V end lost 5 bases, the J end lost 1 base, and 6 bases lay between the germline ends. Germline CDR1 KGHSH, CDR2 LQKENI. The CDR3 runs to 13 residues. The CDR3 sequence is CASSAISGNTIYF. Here the CDR3 DNA reads TGTGCCAGCTCAGCCATTTCTGGAAACACCATATATTTT. Based on the CDR3 plus reference TRBV18 and TRBJ1-3, the full variable domain is NAGVMQNPRHLVRRRGQEARLRCSPMKGHSHVYWYRQLPEEGLKFMVYLQKENIIDESGMPKERFSAEFPKEGPSILRIQQVVRGDSAAYFCASSAISGNTIYFGEGSWLTVV.

The CDR3 DNA reads TGTGCCAGCAGCAAAACGGGGACCGGGGAGCTGTTTTTT. It encodes CASSKTGTGELFF. The chain uses TRBV7-3 and TRBJ2-2, with D maybe TRBD2 (5 bases). Germline CDR1 is SGHTA and CDR2 is FQGTGA. V lost 5 bases to trimming and J lost 5 bases, with 9 bases between them. The CDR3 totals 13 residues.

The chain employs TRBV11-3 and TRBJ2-2; D possibly matches TRBD1 or TRBD2 (5 bases each). The CDR3 sequence is 14 residues long. V dropped 5 bases and J dropped 8 bases, with 15 bases sitting between them. Germline CDR1 SGHNT, CDR2 YENEEA. CDR3 protein: CASSRGGVRGELFF. CDR3 DNA: TGTGCCAGCAGCCGTGGGGGTGTAAGAGGGGAGCTGTTTTTT.

The genes are TRBV7-8 and TRBJ1-3; 7 bases line up with TRBD1. The trim removed 3 bases at V and 2 bases at J, leaving 13 bases unmatched. The CDR3 has 18 residues. The germline V gene encodes CDR1 SGHVS and CDR2 FQNEAQ. CDR3 bases: TGTGCCAGCAGCTTGTTTGTAGACAACGGACAGGCTGGAAACACCATATATTTT. Amino acid sequence: CASSLFVDNGQAGNTIYF.

The gene calls are TRBV6-1 and TRBJ1-2; no clear D. Trimming took off 3 bases at V and 5 bases at J, with 19 bases between the two ends. The V gene's germline CDR1 is MNHNS and CDR2 SASEGT. The length of the CDR3 is 16 residues. CDR3 nucleotides: TGTGCCAGCAGTGATTGGGTAGGGAAGGCACTATATGGCTACACCTTC. Protein: CASSDWVGKALYGYTF.

The rearrangement joins TRBV7-6 to TRBJ2-1; 12 bases line up with TRBD2. The V gene end was trimmed by 5 bases and the J gene end by 6 bases; junction bases not matched to a gene: 11. Germline V gives CDR1 SGHVS, CDR2 FNYEAQ. The CDR3 length is 17 residues. This chain's CDR3 is CASSERTSGILGNEQFF. The CDR3 DNA reads TGTGCCAGCAGCGAAAGGACTAGCGGGATATTGGGCAATGAGCAGTTCTTC.

This chain uses TRBV5-4 with TRBJ1-1; D is unclear. The CDR3 is 16 residues long. V lost 4 bases and J lost 1, with 17 bases in between. Per the germline V gene, CDR1 is SGHNT and CDR2 is YYREEE (reference sequence). The DNA for the CDR3 is TGTGCCAGCAGCGACTTACGGGGAGACTCGAACACTGAAGCTTTCTTT. It yields the protein CASSDLRGDSNTEAFF.

V and J are TRBV11-2 and TRBJ1-2, with D maybe TRBD1 (6 bases). The V and J ends lost 0 bases and 0 bases respectively, with 8 bases between them. Looked up from germline, CDR1 is SGHAT and CDR2 is FQNNGV. The CDR3 sequence is 15 residues long. This CDR3 is CASSLDHRANYGYTF. In nucleotides, the CDR3 is TGTGCCAGCAGCTTAGATCACAGGGCTAACTATGGCTACACCTTC.

The chain uses TRBV19 and TRBJ2-2; TRBD2 matches at 13 bases. The germline V gene has CDR1 LNHDA and CDR2 SQIVND (reference sequence). CDR3 length equals 15 residues. V gave up 10 bases and J gave up 4 bases; unmatched junction bases: 6. The CDR3 bases are TGTGCCACCGAGGGACTAGCGGGGTCCACCGGGGAGCTGTTTTTT. Amino acids: CATEGLAGSTGELFF.

The rearrangement uses TRBV7-2 and TRBJ2-7; a possible D gene is TRBD2 (6 bases). The germline CDR1 and CDR2 sequences are SGHTA and FQGNSA. With 1 base removed from V and 2 bases from J, the gap between germline ends came to 9 bases. This CDR3 spans 14 amino acids. The CDR3 region is CASSLGGVTYEQYF. CDR3 in DNA: TGTGCCAGCAGCTTAGGGGGGGTGACCTACGAGCAGTACTTC. The whole variable domain, filled in from reference TRBV7-2 and TRBJ2-7, reads GAGVSQSPSNKVTEKGKDVELRCDPISGHTALYWYRQSLGQGLEFLIYFQGNSAPDKSGLPSDRFSAERTGGSVSTLTIQRTQQEDSAVYLCASSLGGVTYEQYFGPGTRLTVT.

This clone showed up just once. The chain combines TRBV10-3 with TRBJ1-1, with TRBD1 identical over 9 bases. This CDR3 region has 16 residues. The V gene's germline CDR1 is ENHRY and CDR2 SYGVKD. V was clipped by 11 bases and J by 2 bases; unmatched bases: 15. CDR3: CAAALVPDRGNTEAFF. In nucleotides, the CDR3 is TGTGCCGCGGCGCTTGTCCCGGACAGGGGAAACACTGAAGCTTTCTTT.

This sequence joins TRBV4-1 and TRBJ2-5; the match to TRBD2 covers 8 bases. The CDR3 consists of 16 residues. Germline-derived CDR1 and CDR2 are MGHRA and YSYEKL. V shed 4 bases, J shed 5 bases, and the junction held 12 bases outside the gene matches. CDR3 residues: CASSPKGLAPVETQYF. The DNA of the CDR3 is TGCGCCAGCAGCCCCAAAGGACTAGCACCAGTTGAGACCCAGTACTTC.

The genes are TRBV28 and TRBJ1-2; 8 bases fit TRBD1. The V gene's germline CDR1 is MDHEN and CDR2 SYDVKM. J lost 5 bases, V lost 6 bases, and 11 bases had no gene match. The CDR3 sequence is 15 residues long. CDR3 residues: CASSLTGGRGYGYTF. The CDR3 DNA reads as TGTGCCAGCAGCCTAACAGGGGGTAGAGGTTATGGCTACACCTTC.

This rearrangement joins TRBV19 to TRBJ1-1; TRBD1 matches 12 bases. V shed 6 bases, J shed 2 bases, and the junction held 4 bases outside the gene matches. CDR1 LNHDA and CDR2 SQIVND come from the germline V gene (reference sequence). The CDR3 contains 15 residues. The chain's CDR3 is CASRGTGGLNTEAFF. The CDR3 DNA follows: TGTGCCAGTAGGGGGACAGGGGGCCTCAACACTGAAGCTTTCTTT.

This clone was recorded only once. J is TRBJ1-3 and V is TRBV19; D not resolved. Germline assignment: CDR1 LNHDA and CDR2 SQIVND (reference sequence). This CDR3 region has 15 residues. V was pared by 2 bases and J by 0 bases, with 8 bases between. CDR3 sequence: CASSITPSSGNTIYF. DNA for the CDR3: TGTGCCAGTAGTATAACCCCCTCCTCTGGAAACACCATATATTTT.

This chain links TRBV5-8 with TRBJ1-4, with TRBD1 as a possible D gene (5 bases). Trimming took off 3 bases at V and 3 bases at J, with 9 bases between the two ends. Germline CDR1 reads SGHTS; CDR2 reads YDEGEE. The CDR3 has 14 residues. The CDR3 is CASSSGLSNEKLFF. The CDR3 DNA is TGTGCCAGCAGCTCGGGACTATCTAATGAAAAACTGTTTTTT.

The rearrangement uses TRBV9 and TRBJ1-1, with TRBD1 as a possible D gene (6 bases). The germline CDR1 and CDR2 sequences are SGDLS and YYNGEE. There are 15 residues in the CDR3. Trimming stripped 4 bases from V and 11 bases from J, with 24 bases between. CDR3: CASSPHQTGQIGAFF. The CDR3 DNA is TGTGCCAGCAGCCCACACCAAACCGGACAGATCGGGGCTTTCTTT.

This clone appeared a single time. The chain couples TRBV9 to TRBJ1-1, with 10 nucleotides matching TRBD1. CDR3 length equals 14 residues. The ends lost 2 bases at V and 6 bases at J; junction bases unmatched: 4. The germline V gene encodes CDR1 SGDLS and CDR2 YYNGEE. CDR3: CASSVSGQGAEAFF. CDR3 in DNA: TGTGCCAGCAGCGTCAGCGGACAGGGGGCTGAAGCTTTCTTT.

The chain links TRBV7-9 to TRBJ2-7; no clear D. This CDR3 is 15 amino acids long. V was trimmed by 5 bases and J by 0 bases, leaving 14 bases between them. Looked up from germline, CDR1 is SEHNR and CDR2 is FQNEAQ (reference sequence). The CDR3 nucleotides read TGTGCCAGCAGCCCATTAGCCAGGAGCTCCTACGAGCAGTACTTC. Translating gives CASSPLARSSYEQYF.

CDR3 residues: CASSGLRTGKNEQFF. Here the CDR3 DNA reads TGTGCCAGCAGCGGGTTGAGGACTGGAAAGAATGAGCAGTTCTTC. The chain carries TRBV11-3 and TRBJ2-1; a possible D gene is TRBD2 (5 bases). CDR3 size: 15 residues. The germline V gene has CDR1 SGHNT and CDR2 YENEEA. Deletions cut 5 bases from V and 7 bases from J, with 18 bases between.

The V call is TRBV19, the J call TRBJ2-7; 11 bases are a match to TRBD1. Germline CDR1 is LNHDA and CDR2 is SQIVND (reference sequence). Germline trimming cut 3 bases from V and 4 bases from J; bases unmatched to any gene: 5. This CDR3 is 15 amino acids long. The CDR3, as DNA: TGTGCCAGTAGTATCCCAGGACAGGGGGCGTACGAGCAGTACTTC. It is translated as CASSIPGQGAYEQYF.

This chain links TRBV28 with TRBJ1-5; D gene uncertain. This CDR3 spans 13 amino acids. CDR1 MDHEN and CDR2 SYDVKM come from the germline V gene. V was pared by 3 bases and J by 4 bases, with 7 bases between. Here the CDR3 DNA reads TGTGCCAGCAGTTTCTCGGGGAATCAGCCCCAGCATTTT. Protein product: CASSFSGNQPQHF.